The rows below give T cell receptor beta chains drawn from one sample of a study of technical replicates of blood from a few donors. This table comes from immunoSEQ multiplex PCR, and its TCRdb copy is limited to in-frame clones, with some not included. The sample contains about 59,000 clones, 80% to 95% of which appear only once. The sequenced material came from PBMCs. Every receptor here comes from a human donor in good health. Some clones in this sample may be carry-over from other donors' samples. CDR3s leave out the opening cysteine and the closing phenylalanine or tryptophan.

V gene	CDR3 length	CDR3 protein
TRBV2	11	ASSELPRDEQY
TRBV6-5	14	ASSYLSLAGGPAQY
TRBV6-1	12	ASSEKRGGEKLF
TRBV4-1	12	ASSQEGGSTEAF
TRBV7-2	14	ASSLIRGGMKETQY
TRBV10-3	11	AISEGQSFGYT
TRBV4-3	13	ASSLLGLGNNEQF
TRBV4-1	12	ASSHGQINSPLH
TRBV7-2	11	ASSGQGNQPQH
TRBV4-1	17	ASSQVPGTGYSGANVLT
TRBV7-2	15	ASSPGTSGRGADTQY
TRBV9	11	ASSGGGEETQY
TRBV7-2	12	ASSTAGGAYEQY
TRBV5-5	14	ASSRTGAQGSTEAF
TRBV9	11	ASSVVISGEQY
TRBV6-5	14	ASSSRAPSSYNEQF
TRBV2	10	ASRRQSYEQY
TRBV7-2	12	ASSLNYDNYGYT
TRBV7-3	13	ASSPSGSESGEQF
TRBV19	13	ASSLRGGKDYGYT
TRBV29-1	12	SVGRASGSSEQF
TRBV6-1	14	ASSVGRAYLYNEQF
TRBV7-2	13	ASSLIAGGPDTQY
TRBV6-7	12	AIPGEGISYEQY
TRBV18	11	ASSPNRDDIQY
TRBV5-8	15	ASSLVVLALYQETQY
TRBV6-6	12	ASSGQLGSYEQY
TRBV9	14	ASSVRQGQGNTEAF
TRBV5-1	13	ASGGSPSFTDTQY
TRBV7-2	13	ASSFIRQNTNEQY
TRBV5-4	12	ASSTGVFGNTIY